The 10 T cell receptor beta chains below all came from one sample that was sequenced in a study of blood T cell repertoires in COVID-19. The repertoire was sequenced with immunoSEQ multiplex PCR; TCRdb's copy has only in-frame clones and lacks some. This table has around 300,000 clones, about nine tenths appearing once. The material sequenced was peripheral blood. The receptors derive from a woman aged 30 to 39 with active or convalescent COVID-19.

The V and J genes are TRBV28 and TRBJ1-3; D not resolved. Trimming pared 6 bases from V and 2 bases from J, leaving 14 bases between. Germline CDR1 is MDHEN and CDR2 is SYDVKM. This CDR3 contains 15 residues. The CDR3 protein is CASSLDGRAGNTIYF. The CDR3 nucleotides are TGTGCCAGCAGCCTGGACGGGAGGGCTGGAAACACCATATATTTT. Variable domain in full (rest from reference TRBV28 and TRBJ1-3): DVKVTQSSRYLVKRTGEKVFLECVQDMDHENMFWYRQDPGLGLRLIYFSYDVKMKEKGDIPEGYSVSREKKERFSLILESASTNQTSMYLCASSLDGRAGNTIYFGEGSWLTVV.

The CDR3 reads CASRTGGTAPSYEQYF. The CDR3, as DNA: TGCGCCAGCAGGACCGGAGGAACGGCGCCCTCCTACGAGCAGTACTTC. This sequence joins TRBV5-1 and TRBJ2-7; TRBD2 is a possible D gene (5 bases). Deletions cut 5 bases from V and 0 bases from J, with 18 bases between. The germline V gene encodes CDR1 SGHRS and CDR2 YFSETQ. The CDR3 is 16 residues long.

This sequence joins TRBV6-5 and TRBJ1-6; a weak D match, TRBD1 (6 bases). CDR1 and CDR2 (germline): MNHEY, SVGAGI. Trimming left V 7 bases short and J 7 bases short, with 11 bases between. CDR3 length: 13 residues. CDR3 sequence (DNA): TGTGCCAGCAAAGGACAGAGGAATTCACCCCTCCACTTT. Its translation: CASKGQRNSPLHF.

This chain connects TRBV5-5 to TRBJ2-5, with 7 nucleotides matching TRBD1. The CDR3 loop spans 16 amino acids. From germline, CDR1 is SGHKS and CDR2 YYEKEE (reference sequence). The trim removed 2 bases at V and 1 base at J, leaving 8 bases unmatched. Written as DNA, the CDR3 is TGTGCCAGCAGCTTTATAGGGACAGTTGGCCAAGAGACCCAGTACTTC. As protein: CASSFIGTVGQETQYF.

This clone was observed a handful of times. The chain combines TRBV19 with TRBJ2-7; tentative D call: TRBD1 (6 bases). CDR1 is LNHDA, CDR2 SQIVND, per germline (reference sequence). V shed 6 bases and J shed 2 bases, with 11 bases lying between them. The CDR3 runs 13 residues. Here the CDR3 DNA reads TGTGCCAGTAGCCGGGACAAGACCTACGAGCAGTACTTC. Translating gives CASSRDKTYEQYF.

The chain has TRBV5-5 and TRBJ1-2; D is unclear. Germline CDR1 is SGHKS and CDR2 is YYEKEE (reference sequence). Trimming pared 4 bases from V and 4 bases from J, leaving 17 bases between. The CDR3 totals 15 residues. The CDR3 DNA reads TGTGCCAGCAGCCTACTTATACCGACGGGCTATGGCTACACCTTC. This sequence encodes CASSLLIPTGYGYTF.

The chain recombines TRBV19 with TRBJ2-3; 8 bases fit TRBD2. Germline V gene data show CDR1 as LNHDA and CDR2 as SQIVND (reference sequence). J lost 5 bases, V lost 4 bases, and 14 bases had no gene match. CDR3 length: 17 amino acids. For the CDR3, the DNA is TGTGCCAGTAGTAGCCCCCGGACTAGCTCCGGGAGAGATACGCAGTATTTT. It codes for CASSSPRTSSGRDTQYF.

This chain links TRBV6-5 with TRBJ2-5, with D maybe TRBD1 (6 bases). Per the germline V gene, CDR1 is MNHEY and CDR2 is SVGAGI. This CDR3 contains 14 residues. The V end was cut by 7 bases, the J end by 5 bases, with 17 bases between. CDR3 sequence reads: CASKFGARGETQYF. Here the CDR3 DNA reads TGTGCCAGCAAGTTCGGGGCAAGGGGGGAGACCCAGTACTTC.

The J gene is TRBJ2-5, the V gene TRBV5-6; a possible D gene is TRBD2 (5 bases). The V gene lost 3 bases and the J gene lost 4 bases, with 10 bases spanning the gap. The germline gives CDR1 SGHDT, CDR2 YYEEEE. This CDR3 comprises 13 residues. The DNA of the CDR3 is TGTGCCAGCAGCTCCCTAGCTGCAGAGACCCAGTACTTC. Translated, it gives CASSSLAAETQYF.

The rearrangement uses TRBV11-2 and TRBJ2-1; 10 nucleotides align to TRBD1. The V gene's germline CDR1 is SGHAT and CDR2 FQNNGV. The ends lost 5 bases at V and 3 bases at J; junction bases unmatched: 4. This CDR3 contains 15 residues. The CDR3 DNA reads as TGTGCCAGCAGCACCGACAGGGGGCTCTACAATGAGCAGTTCTTC. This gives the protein CASSTDRGLYNEQFF.